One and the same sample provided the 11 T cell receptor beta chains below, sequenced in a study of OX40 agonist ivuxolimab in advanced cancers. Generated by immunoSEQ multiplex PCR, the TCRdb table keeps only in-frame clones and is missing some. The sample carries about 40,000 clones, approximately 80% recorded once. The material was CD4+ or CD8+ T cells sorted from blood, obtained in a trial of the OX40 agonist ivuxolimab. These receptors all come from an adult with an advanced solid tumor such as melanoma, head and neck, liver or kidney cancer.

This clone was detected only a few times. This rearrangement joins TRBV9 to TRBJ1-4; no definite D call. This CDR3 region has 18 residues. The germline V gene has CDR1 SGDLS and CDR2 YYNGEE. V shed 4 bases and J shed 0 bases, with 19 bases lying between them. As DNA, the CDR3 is TGTGCCAGCAGCCCCCCCGGGTCGGCCAAGACAACTAATGAAAAACTGTTTTTT. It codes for CASSPPGSAKTTNEKLFF.

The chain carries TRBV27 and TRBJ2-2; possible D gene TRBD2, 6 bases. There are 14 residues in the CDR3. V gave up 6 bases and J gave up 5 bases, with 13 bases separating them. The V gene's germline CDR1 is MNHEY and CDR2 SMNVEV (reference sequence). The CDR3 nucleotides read TGTGCCAGCAGGGGCGGGGTGACTACCGGGGAGCTGTTTTTT. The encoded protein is CASRGGVTTGELFF.

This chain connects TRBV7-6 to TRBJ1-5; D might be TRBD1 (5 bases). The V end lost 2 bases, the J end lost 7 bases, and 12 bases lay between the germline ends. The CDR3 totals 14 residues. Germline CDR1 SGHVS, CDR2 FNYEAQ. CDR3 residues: CASSLWGEGQPQHF. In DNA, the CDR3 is TGTGCCAGCAGCTTATGGGGGGAAGGCCAGCCCCAGCATTTT.

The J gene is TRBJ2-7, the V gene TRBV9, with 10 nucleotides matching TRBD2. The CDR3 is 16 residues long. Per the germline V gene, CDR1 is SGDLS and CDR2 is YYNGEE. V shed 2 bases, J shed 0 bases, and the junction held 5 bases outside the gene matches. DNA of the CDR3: TGTGCCAGCAGCGTGGGGACTAGCGCCCACTCCTACGAGCAGTACTTC. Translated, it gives CASSVGTSAHSYEQYF.

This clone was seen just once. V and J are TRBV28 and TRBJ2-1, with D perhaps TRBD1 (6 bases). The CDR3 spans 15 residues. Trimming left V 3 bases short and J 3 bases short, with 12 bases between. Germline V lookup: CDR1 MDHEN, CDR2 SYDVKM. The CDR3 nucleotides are TGTGCCAGCAGTTTGAGGGGGAGCTTCTACAATGAGCAGTTCTTC. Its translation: CASSLRGSFYNEQFF.

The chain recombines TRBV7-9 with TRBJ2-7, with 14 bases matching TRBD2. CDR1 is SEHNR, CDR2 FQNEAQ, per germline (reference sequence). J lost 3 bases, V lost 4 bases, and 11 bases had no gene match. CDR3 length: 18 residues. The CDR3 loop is CASSSSGLAGGPGYEQYF. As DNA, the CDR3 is TGTGCCAGCAGCTCAAGCGGACTAGCGGGGGGTCCCGGCTACGAGCAGTACTTC.

Written as DNA, the CDR3 is TGTGCCAGCAGCCCCGCCCCATCTAGCGGGAGATCCTACGAGCAGTACTTC. This translates into CASSPAPSSGRSYEQYF. The rearrangement uses TRBV7-9 and TRBJ2-7, with 10 positions matching TRBD2. The V and J ends lost 5 bases and 1 base, in that order; junction bases with no gene match: 11. CDR1 and CDR2 (germline): SEHNR, FQNEAQ (reference sequence). The CDR3 sequence is 17 residues long.

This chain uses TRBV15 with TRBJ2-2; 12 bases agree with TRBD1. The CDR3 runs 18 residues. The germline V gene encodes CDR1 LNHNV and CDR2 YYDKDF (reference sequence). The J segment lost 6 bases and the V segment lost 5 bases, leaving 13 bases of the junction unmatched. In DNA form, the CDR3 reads TGTGCCACCAGCCGTACCCCGGGACAGGGGGCTATCGCCGGGGAGCTGTTTTTT. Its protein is CATSRTPGQGAIAGELFF.

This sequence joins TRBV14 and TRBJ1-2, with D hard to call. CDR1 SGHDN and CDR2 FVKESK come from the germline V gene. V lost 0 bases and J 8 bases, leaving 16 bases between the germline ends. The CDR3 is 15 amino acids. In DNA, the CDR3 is TGTGCCAGCAGCCAAGATCCAAGGCACTACTCGGGCTACACCTTC. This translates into CASSQDPRHYSGYTF.

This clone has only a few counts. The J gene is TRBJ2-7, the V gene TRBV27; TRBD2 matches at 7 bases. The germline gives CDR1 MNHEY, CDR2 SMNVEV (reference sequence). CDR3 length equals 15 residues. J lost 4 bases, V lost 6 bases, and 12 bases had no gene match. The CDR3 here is CASRSSSSGLYEQYF. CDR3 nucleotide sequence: TGTGCCAGCAGGTCTTCCTCTAGCGGCTTGTACGAGCAGTACTTC.

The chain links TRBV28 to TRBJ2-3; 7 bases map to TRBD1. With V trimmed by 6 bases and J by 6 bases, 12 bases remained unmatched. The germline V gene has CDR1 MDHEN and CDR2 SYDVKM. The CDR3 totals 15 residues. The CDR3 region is CASRKGDSSQDTQYF. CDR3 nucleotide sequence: TGTGCCAGCAGGAAGGGGGACAGTTCTCAGGATACGCAGTATTTT.